These 8 T cell receptor beta chains were all obtained from the same sample, sequenced in a study of blood T cell repertoires in COVID-19. Profiling relied on immunoSEQ multiplex PCR, and the TCRdb table lists in-frame clones only, not all of them. The data hold around 280,000 clones, with around nine tenths observed a single time. The sequenced material came from peripheral blood. The receptors were sampled from a woman between 25 and 40 years old with COVID-19, enrolled during active disease.

The DNA for the CDR3 is TGTGCCAGCAGCTCACAGGGGGCACGTGGCTACACCTTC. Protein sequence: CASSSQGARGYTF. The rearrangement joins TRBV5-4 to TRBJ1-2, with TRBD1 matching 9 bases. The CDR3 runs 13 residues. The V and J ends lost 3 bases and 7 bases, in that order; junction bases with no gene match: 4. Looked up from germline, CDR1 is SGHNT and CDR2 is YYREEE (reference sequence).

The CDR3 region has the DNA TGTGCCAGCAGCGTAGGGCAGGGGAACTACAATGAGCAGTTCTTC. It encodes CASSVGQGNYNEQFF. The rearrangement links TRBV9 to TRBJ2-1; perhaps TRBD1 as D (6 bases). Per germline, CDR1 SGDLS and CDR2 YYNGEE. V was trimmed by 0 bases and J by 3 bases, leaving 10 bases between them. The CDR3 totals 15 residues. Combining the CDR3 with reference TRBV9 and TRBJ2-1 gives the whole variable domain DSGVTQTPKHLITATGQRVTLRCSPRSGDLSVYWYQQSLDQGLQFLIQYYNGEERAKGNILERFSAQQFPDLHSELNLSSLELGDSALYFCASSVGQGNYNEQFFGPGTRLTVL.

The CDR3 region has the DNA TGTGCCAGCAGCCGAGGAACGACTAGCGGCGTTTACGAGCAGTACTTC. Its protein is CASSRGTTSGVYEQYF. The chain joins TRBV2 to TRBJ2-7, with 9 positions matching TRBD2. This CDR3 is built from 16 residues. Per the germline V gene, CDR1 is SNHLY and CDR2 is FYNNEI. The ends lost 6 bases at V and 4 bases at J; junction bases unmatched: 13.

This chain joins TRBV15 and TRBJ1-3; the D is unclear. The CDR3 is made up of 16 amino acids. Trimming left V 0 bases short and J 4 bases short, with 13 bases between. From germline, CDR1 is LNHNV and CDR2 YYDKDF (reference sequence). This CDR3 is CATSRDYPDKGNTIYF. In DNA, the CDR3 is TGTGCCACCAGCAGAGACTACCCCGACAAGGGAAACACCATATATTTT.

V and J are TRBV5-1 and TRBJ2-1; 11 nucleotides line up with TRBD2. Germline CDR1 SGHRS, CDR2 YFSETQ. The CDR3 sequence is 18 residues long. V trimming: 4 bases; J trimming: 4 bases; junction bases outside the gene matches: 13. DNA for the CDR3: TGCGCCAGCAGCCCCCTCGGGATAGCGGGAGGGGAATACAATGAGCAGTTCTTC. Amino acids: CASSPLGIAGGEYNEQFF.

A few counts support this clone. This chain connects TRBV11-1 to TRBJ1-1; the D gene is possibly TRBD1 (5 bases). Between the trimmed V and J ends, which lost 7 bases and 4 bases, there was a span of 19 bases. Germline CDR1 reads SGHAT; CDR2 reads FQDESV (reference sequence). The CDR3 runs 15 residues. The CDR3 DNA reads as TGTGCCAGCAAGAGGACACGAACTGGGCCCACTGAAGCTTTCTTT. Protein sequence: CASKRTRTGPTEAFF.

The chain employs TRBV7-2 and TRBJ2-3, with a tentative D call TRBD2 (7 bases). V was cut by 5 bases and J by 0 bases, with 12 bases left in between. CDR1 is SGHTA, CDR2 FQGNSA, per germline. CDR3 length: 15 amino acids. CDR3 protein: CASSKRGGSTDTQYF. CDR3 nucleotide sequence: TGTGCCAGCAGCAAGAGGGGGGGTAGCACAGATACGCAGTATTTT.

The chain links TRBV4-1 to TRBJ1-4; 11 nucleotides agree with TRBD1. From germline, CDR1 is MGHRA and CDR2 YSYEKL. The CDR3 extends over 14 amino acids. With V trimmed by 4 bases and J by 8 bases, 3 bases remained unmatched. The CDR3 DNA reads as TGCGCCAGCAGCCCGGGACAGGGGGGCGAAAAACTGTTTTTT. This sequence encodes CASSPGQGGEKLFF.